The rows below give T cell receptor beta chains drawn from one sample of a study of T cells in Graves' hyperthyroidism and ophthalmopathy. TCRdb itself ran the multiplex PCR reads through MiXCR, one entry per CDR3 protein. The sample lists a few hundred thousand distinct CDR3 sequences; 46% were seen once. Sequencing was done on a sample of peripheral blood or thyroid tissue (not recorded which). The receptors come from a woman under 30 with Graves' hyperthyroidism. Each CDR3 is given with its conserved first and last residue. D genes are given only for firm matches. Not all rows give a size; the values are once, few, many and, for expanded clones, a class.

d_gene: NA
v_gene: TRBV4-2
abundance: NA
j_gene: TRBJ1-1
CDR3nt: TGTGCCAGCAGCCAAGATGGACAGTCGAACACTGAAGCTTTCTTT
CDR3aa: CASSQDGQSNTEAFF

d_gene: TRBD2
v_gene: TRBV4-1
abundance: NA
j_gene: TRBJ2-5
CDR3nt: TGCGCCAGCAGCCAGCTAGCGGGTCGGGAGACCCAGTACTTC
CDR3aa: CASSQLAGRETQYF

d_gene: NA
v_gene: TRBV9
abundance: NA
j_gene: TRBJ2-5
CDR3nt: TGCGCCAGCAGCTTCGGCACAGGGCGGGAGACCCAGTACTTC
CDR3aa: CASSFGTGRETQYF

d_gene: NA
v_gene: TRBV20-1
abundance: few
j_gene: TRBJ1-4
CDR3nt: TGCAGTGCTAGAGATTTGGTCGCTGAAAAACTGTTTTTT
CDR3aa: CSARDLVAEKLFF

d_gene: TRBD1
v_gene: TRBV29-1
abundance: once
j_gene: TRBJ2-7
CDR3nt: TGCAGCCCGCCGGGACAGGGCCTAGGGGAGCAGTACTTC
CDR3aa: CSPPGQGLGEQYF

d_gene: TRBD1
v_gene: TRBV15
abundance: NA
j_gene: TRBJ2-6
CDR3nt: TGTGCCACCAGCAGAACTACAGGGGCCGGGGCCAACGTCCTGACTTTC
CDR3aa: CATSRTTGAGANVLTF

d_gene: NA
v_gene: TRBV10-3
abundance: many
j_gene: TRBJ1-2
CDR3nt: TGTGCCATCAGTGAGGAGGGACTCGGGCATGGCTACACCTTC
CDR3aa: CAISEEGLGHGYTF

d_gene: TRBD1
v_gene: TRBV2
abundance: many
j_gene: TRBJ2-5
CDR3nt: TGTGCCAGCAGTGAAGACAGGGGGCGAGAGACCCAGTACTTC
CDR3aa: CASSEDRGRETQYF

d_gene: NA
v_gene: TRBV20-1
abundance: once
j_gene: TRBJ1-5
CDR3nt: TGCAGTGCTAGAGAGCTAGGGCAGATAGGGCATCAGCCCCAGCATTTT
CDR3aa: CSARELGQIGHQPQHF

d_gene: NA
v_gene: TRBV24-1
abundance: many
j_gene: TRBJ1-5
CDR3nt: TGTGCCACCAGTGAAGCTACTAGGGATCAGCCCCAGCATTTT
CDR3aa: CATSEATRDQPQHF

d_gene: NA
v_gene: TRBV7-8
abundance: few
j_gene: TRBJ1-1
CDR3nt: TGTGCCAGCAGCTTGGAGGCATATATTGAAGCTTTCTTT
CDR3aa: CASSLEAYIEAFF

d_gene: NA
v_gene: TRBV29-1
abundance: NA
j_gene: TRBJ1-4
CDR3nt: TGCAGCGTCGAAATGACAGGACCTGAAAAACTGTTTTTT
CDR3aa: CSVEMTGPEKLFF

d_gene: NA
v_gene: TRBV10-3
abundance: few
j_gene: TRBJ2-7
CDR3nt: TGTGCCAGCAGTCCCCGGGGCACAACCTACGAGCAGTACTTC
CDR3aa: CASSPRGTTYEQYF

d_gene: NA
v_gene: TRBV7-9
abundance: many
j_gene: TRBJ1-5
CDR3nt: TGTGCCAGCAGCTCACACCTCCAGGGCAATCAGCCCCAGCATTTT
CDR3aa: CASSSHLQGNQPQHF

d_gene: NA
v_gene: TRBV24-1
abundance: NA
j_gene: TRBJ2-3
CDR3nt: TGTGCCACCAGTACAGGGGGGGCAGATACGCAGTATTTT
CDR3aa: CATSTGGADTQYF

d_gene: NA
v_gene: TRBV11-2
abundance: NA
j_gene: TRBJ1-5
CDR3nt: TGCGCCAGCAGCCAAGAGTTGGTTCAGCCCCAGCATTTT
CDR3aa: CASSQELVQPQHF

d_gene: NA
v_gene: TRBV7-9
abundance: NA
j_gene: TRBJ1-2
CDR3nt: TGTGCCAGCAGCGGCGGGACATCTCCGGAGTATGGCTACACCTTC
CDR3aa: CASSGGTSPEYGYTF

d_gene: NA
v_gene: TRBV15
abundance: NA
j_gene: TRBJ2-7
CDR3nt: TGTGCCACCAGCAGTTTAGCAAACGAGCAGTACTTC
CDR3aa: CATSSLANEQYF

d_gene: NA
v_gene: TRBV15
abundance: NA
j_gene: TRBJ1-1
CDR3nt: TGTGCCACCAGCAGAGAAGGGCAGTTTGAAGCTTTCTTT
CDR3aa: CATSREGQFEAFF

d_gene: NA
v_gene: TRBV7-8
abundance: NA
j_gene: TRBJ2-2
CDR3nt: TGTGCCAGCAGCTTAGCGCCCGGGAGTGCCGGGGAGCTGTTTTTT
CDR3aa: CASSLAPGSAGELFF

d_gene: NA
v_gene: TRBV29-1
abundance: NA
j_gene: TRBJ1-2
CDR3nt: TGCAGAGACCGGGGGGCATGGCTTGGCTACACCTTC
CDR3aa: CRDRGAWLGYTF

d_gene: NA
v_gene: TRBV19
abundance: few
j_gene: TRBJ2-7
CDR3nt: TGTGCCAGTAAAAAGCAGGGACTCTCCTACGAGCAGTACTTC
CDR3aa: CASKKQGLSYEQYF

d_gene: TRBD2
v_gene: TRBV7-9
abundance: many
j_gene: TRBJ2-5
CDR3nt: TGTGCCAGCAGCCCAGGGACTAGCGGGAGTGAGACCCAGTACTTC
CDR3aa: CASSPGTSGSETQYF

d_gene: NA
v_gene: TRBV20-1
abundance: NA
j_gene: TRBJ2-6
CDR3nt: TGCAGTGCTAGAGTCGTTCCGGGGCCCTCTGGGGCCAACGTCCTGACTTTC
CDR3aa: CSARVVPGPSGANVLTF

d_gene: NA
v_gene: TRBV24-1
abundance: once
j_gene: TRBJ1-5
CDR3nt: TGTGCCACCAGCAGCCCTGAGCAGGGGAACAATCAGCCCCAGCATTTT
CDR3aa: CATSSPEQGNNQPQHF

d_gene: TRBD1
v_gene: TRBV19
abundance: NA
j_gene: TRBJ1-1
CDR3nt: TGTGCCAGTATCGGCACAGGGGTGTTGAACACTGAAGCTTTCTTT
CDR3aa: CASIGTGVLNTEAFF

d_gene: NA
v_gene: TRBV7-6
abundance: NA
j_gene: TRBJ2-7
CDR3nt: TGTGCCAGCAGCCTAAACCCCCGGGACTACGAGCAGTACTTC
CDR3aa: CASSLNPRDYEQYF

d_gene: NA
v_gene: TRBV10-3
abundance: few
j_gene: TRBJ1-2
CDR3nt: TGTGCCAGCAGCTCGCCCAGCACTTCAGCCGATTATGGCTACACCTTC
CDR3aa: CASSSPSTSADYGYTF

d_gene: TRBD1
v_gene: TRBV29-1
abundance: NA
j_gene: TRBJ2-6
CDR3nt: TGCAGCGTTGAACACCCGACAGGGTTCGGGGCCAACGTCCTGACTTTC
CDR3aa: CSVEHPTGFGANVLTF

d_gene: NA
v_gene: TRBV2
abundance: NA
j_gene: TRBJ1-1
CDR3nt: TGTGCCAGCAGTTCGATGATGATGAACACTGAAGCTTTCTTT
CDR3aa: CASSSMMMNTEAFF

d_gene: NA
v_gene: TRBV20-1
abundance: few
j_gene: TRBJ1-3
CDR3nt: TGCAGTGCTAGAGAGGGCTCTGGAAACACCATATATTTT
CDR3aa: CSAREGSGNTIYF

d_gene: NA
v_gene: TRBV20-1
abundance: many
j_gene: TRBJ1-1
CDR3nt: TGCAGTGCAAAGCGGTTGAACACTGAAGCTTTCTTT
CDR3aa: CSAKRLNTEAFF

d_gene: TRBD2
v_gene: TRBV19
abundance: few
j_gene: TRBJ2-7
CDR3nt: TGTGCCAGTAGTAGAAGTAGCGGGGGTTCCTACGAGCAGTACTTC
CDR3aa: CASSRSSGGSYEQYF

d_gene: NA
v_gene: TRBV6-1
abundance: NA
j_gene: TRBJ2-7
CDR3nt: TGTGCCAGCAGGACCGGGACGGCTACCTACGAGCAGTACTTC
CDR3aa: CASRTGTATYEQYF

d_gene: NA
v_gene: TRBV7-9
abundance: NA
j_gene: TRBJ2-2
CDR3nt: TGTGCCAGCAGCCGGGACATTCCGAACACCGGGGAGCTGTTTTTT
CDR3aa: CASSRDIPNTGELFF

d_gene: TRBD2
v_gene: TRBV7-2
abundance: NA
j_gene: TRBJ2-7
CDR3nt: TGTGCCAGCAGCAGCGGGAGACGCGAGCAGTACTTC
CDR3aa: CASSSGRREQYF

d_gene: NA
v_gene: TRBV7-8
abundance: NA
j_gene: TRBJ1-5
CDR3nt: TGTGCCAGCAACGATCAGGGAGCGGAACAGCCCCGGCATTTT
CDR3aa: CASNDQGAEQPRHF

d_gene: TRBD1
v_gene: TRBV29-1
abundance: NA
j_gene: TRBJ1-5
CDR3nt: TGCAGCGCTAGACAGGGTAAACAGCCCCAGCATTTT
CDR3aa: CSARQGKQPQHF

d_gene: NA
v_gene: TRBV20-1
abundance: NA
j_gene: TRBJ1-4
CDR3nt: TGCAGTGCTAGAGCGGCCCAAGATGAAAAACTGTTTTTT
CDR3aa: CSARAAQDEKLFF